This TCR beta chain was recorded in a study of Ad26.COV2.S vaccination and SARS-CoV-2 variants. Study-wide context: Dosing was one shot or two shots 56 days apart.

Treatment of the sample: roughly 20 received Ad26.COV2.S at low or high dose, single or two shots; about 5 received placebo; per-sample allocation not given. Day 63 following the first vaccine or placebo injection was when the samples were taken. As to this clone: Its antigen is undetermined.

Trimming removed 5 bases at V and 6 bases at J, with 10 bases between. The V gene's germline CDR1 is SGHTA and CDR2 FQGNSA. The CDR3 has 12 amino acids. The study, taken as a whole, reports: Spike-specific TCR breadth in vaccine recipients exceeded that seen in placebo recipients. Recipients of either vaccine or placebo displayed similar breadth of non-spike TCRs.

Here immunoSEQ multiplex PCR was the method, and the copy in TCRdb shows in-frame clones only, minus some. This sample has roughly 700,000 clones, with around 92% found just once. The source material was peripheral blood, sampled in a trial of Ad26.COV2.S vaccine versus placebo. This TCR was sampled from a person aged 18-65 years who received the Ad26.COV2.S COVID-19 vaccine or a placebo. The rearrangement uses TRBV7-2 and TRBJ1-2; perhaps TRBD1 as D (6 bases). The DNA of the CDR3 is TGTGCCAGCAGCCCTGGGGGGCATGGCTACACCTTC. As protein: CASSPGGHGYTF.